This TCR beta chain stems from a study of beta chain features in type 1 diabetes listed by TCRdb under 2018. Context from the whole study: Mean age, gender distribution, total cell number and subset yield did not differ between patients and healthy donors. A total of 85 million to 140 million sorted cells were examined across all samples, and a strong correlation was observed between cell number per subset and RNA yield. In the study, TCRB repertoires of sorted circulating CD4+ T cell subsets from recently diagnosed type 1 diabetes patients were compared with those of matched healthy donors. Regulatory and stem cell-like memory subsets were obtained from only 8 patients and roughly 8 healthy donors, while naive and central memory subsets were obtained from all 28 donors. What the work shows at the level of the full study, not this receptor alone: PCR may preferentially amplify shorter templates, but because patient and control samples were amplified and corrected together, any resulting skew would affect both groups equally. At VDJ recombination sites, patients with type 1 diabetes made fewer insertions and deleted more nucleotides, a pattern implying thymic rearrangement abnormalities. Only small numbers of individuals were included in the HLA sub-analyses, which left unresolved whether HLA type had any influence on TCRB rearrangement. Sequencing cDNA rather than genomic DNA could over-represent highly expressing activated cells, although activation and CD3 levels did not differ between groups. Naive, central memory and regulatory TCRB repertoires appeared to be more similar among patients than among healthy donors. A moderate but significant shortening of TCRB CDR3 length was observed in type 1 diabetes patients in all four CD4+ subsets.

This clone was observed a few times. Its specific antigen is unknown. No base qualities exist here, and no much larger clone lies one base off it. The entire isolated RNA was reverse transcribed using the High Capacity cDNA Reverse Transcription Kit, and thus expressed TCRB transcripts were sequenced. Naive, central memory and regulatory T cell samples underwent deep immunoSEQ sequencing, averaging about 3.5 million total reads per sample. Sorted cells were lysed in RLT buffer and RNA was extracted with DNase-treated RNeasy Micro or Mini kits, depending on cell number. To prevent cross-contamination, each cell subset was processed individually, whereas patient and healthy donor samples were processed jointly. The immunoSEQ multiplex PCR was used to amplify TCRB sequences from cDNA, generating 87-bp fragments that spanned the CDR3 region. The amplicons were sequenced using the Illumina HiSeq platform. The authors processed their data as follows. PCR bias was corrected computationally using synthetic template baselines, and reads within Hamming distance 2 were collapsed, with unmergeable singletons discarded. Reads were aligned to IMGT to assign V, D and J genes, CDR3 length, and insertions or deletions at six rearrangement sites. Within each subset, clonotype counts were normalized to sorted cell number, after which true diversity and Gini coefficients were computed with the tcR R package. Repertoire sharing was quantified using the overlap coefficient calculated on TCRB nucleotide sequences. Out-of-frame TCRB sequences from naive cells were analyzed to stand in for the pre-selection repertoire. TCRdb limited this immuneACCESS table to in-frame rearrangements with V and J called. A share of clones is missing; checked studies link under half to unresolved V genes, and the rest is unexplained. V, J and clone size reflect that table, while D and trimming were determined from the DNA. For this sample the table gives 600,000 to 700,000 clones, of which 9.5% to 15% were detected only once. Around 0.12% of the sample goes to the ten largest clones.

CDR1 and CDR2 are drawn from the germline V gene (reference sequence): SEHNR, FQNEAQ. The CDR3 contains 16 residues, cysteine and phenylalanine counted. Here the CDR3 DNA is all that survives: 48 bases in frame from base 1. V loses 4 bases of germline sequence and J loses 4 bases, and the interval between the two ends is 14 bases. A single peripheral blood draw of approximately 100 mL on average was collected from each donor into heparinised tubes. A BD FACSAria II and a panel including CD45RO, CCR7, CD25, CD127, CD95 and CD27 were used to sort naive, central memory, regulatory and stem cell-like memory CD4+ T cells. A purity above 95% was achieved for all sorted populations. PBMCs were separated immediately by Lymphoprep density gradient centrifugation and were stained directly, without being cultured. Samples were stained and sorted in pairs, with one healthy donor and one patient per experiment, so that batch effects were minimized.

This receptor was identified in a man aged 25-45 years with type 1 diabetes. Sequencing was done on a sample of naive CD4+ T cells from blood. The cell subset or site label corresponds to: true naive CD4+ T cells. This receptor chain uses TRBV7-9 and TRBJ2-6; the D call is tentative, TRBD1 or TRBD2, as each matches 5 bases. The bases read TGTGCCAGCAGCTCTACTCAGGGAGCCGGGGCCAACGTCCTGACTTTC. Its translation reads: CASSSTQGAGANVLTF.